Sequencing of this T cell receptor (beta chain) was carried out in a study of neurological immune-mediated disorders. TCRdb reanalysed the 5' RACE reads using MiXCR and keeps one entry per CDR3 protein. The table shows 80,000 or so distinct CDR3 sequences, with about 9.7% occurring only once. This clonotype has a count of ten or more. Trimming cost V 0 bases and J 11 bases, with 10 bases left between them. Germline V gene sequence: CDR1 SGHAT, CDR2 FQNNGV. The CDR3 covers 13 residues. This clonotype was sampled from a man aged 45-60 years in good health. The rearrangement joins TRBV11-2 to TRBJ1-4; D call uncertain. Sample: PBMCs. CDR3 residues: CASSLDRKRKLFF. CDR3 nucleotide sequence: TGTGCCAGCAGCTTAGACAGGAAAAGGAAACTGTTTTTT.